Below, 18 T cell receptor beta chains from the same sample are listed, as sequenced in a study of T cell responses to AZD1222 COVID-19 vaccine. The assay was immunoSEQ multiplex PCR, and TCRdb's table has in-frame clones only and misses some. The sample lists approximately 110,000 clones; roughly nine tenths were seen once. The sequenced sample was peripheral blood, obtained 28 days after the second AZD1222 dose. These receptors all stem from an adult who received the AZD1222 COVID-19 vaccine.

The rearrangement joins TRBV28 to TRBJ2-7; D is uncertain. V was pared by 7 bases and J by 5 bases, with 15 bases between. This CDR3 spans 13 amino acids. The germline CDR1 and CDR2 sequences are MDHEN and SYDVKM. CDR3 residues: CASTPRFSHEQYF. The CDR3 DNA is TGTGCCAGCACCCCAAGGTTTTCCCACGAGCAGTACTTC. Full variable domain (remainder filled in from reference TRBV28 and TRBJ2-7): DVKVTQSSRYLVKRTGEKVFLECVQDMDHENMFWYRQDPGLGLRLIYFSYDVKMKEKGDIPEGYSVSREKKERFSLILESASTNQTSMYLCASTPRFSHEQYFGPGTRLTVT.

This chain connects TRBV2 to TRBJ2-1; TRBD2 is a possible D gene (6 bases). Germline CDR1 SNHLY, CDR2 FYNNEI. With 2 bases removed from V and 8 bases from J, the gap between germline ends came to 13 bases. This CDR3 region has 14 residues. The CDR3 DNA is TGTGCCAGCAGTGAACAAGGGACTCTCCATGAGCAGTTCTTC. Translation: CASSEQGTLHEQFF.

V is TRBV29-1 and J is TRBJ2-1, with 7 bases that match TRBD1. CDR1 and CDR2 (germline): SQVTM, ANQGSEA. The CDR3 has 16 amino acids. V shed 1 base, J shed 5 bases, and the junction held 11 bases outside the gene matches. The CDR3 bases are TGCAGCGTTGAAGTCCGACAGGGAGCGACACACAATGAGCAGTTCTTC. It translates to CSVEVRQGATHNEQFF.

This sequence joins TRBV18 and TRBJ1-6; tentatively, D is TRBD1 (5 bases). In germline, CDR1 is KGHSH, CDR2 LQKENI. This CDR3 has 17 residues. The ends were cut back, 0 bases at V and 4 bases at J, with 13 bases in the middle. The CDR3 sequence: CASSPPRQGLYNSPLHF. The CDR3 nucleotides are TGTGCCAGCTCACCACCCCGGCAGGGATTGTATAATTCACCCCTCCACTTT.

The rearrangement uses TRBV29-1 and TRBJ1-2, with 8 nucleotides matching TRBD1. V shed 4 bases and J 5 bases; nucleotides not matched to a gene: 3. The CDR3 runs 12 residues. Germline CDR1 reads SQVTM; CDR2 reads ANQGSEA. The CDR3 protein is CSVGTGRYGYTF. The CDR3 nucleotides read TGCAGCGTTGGGACAGGGAGATATGGCTACACCTTC.

V is TRBV5-1 and J is TRBJ2-1; 14 bases line up with TRBD2. There are 17 residues in the CDR3. V was pared by 6 bases and J by 7 bases, with 12 bases of the junction left unmatched. Germline V gives CDR1 SGHRS, CDR2 YFSETQ. The CDR3 reads CASKGLAGEGLKNEQFF. The CDR3 bases are TGCGCCAGCAAGGGACTAGCGGGAGAGGGGCTAAAAAATGAGCAGTTCTTC.

This clone appeared a few times. The CDR3 DNA reads TGCGCCAGCAGCCAAGACTTTCTCTACGGCTACACCTTC. Encoded protein: CASSQDFLYGYTF. The genes are TRBV4-1 and TRBJ1-2; D call uncertain. There are 13 residues in the CDR3. With 0 bases removed from V and 8 bases from J, the gap between germline ends came to 10 bases. Germline V gives CDR1 MGHRA, CDR2 YSYEKL.

The chain uses TRBV2 and TRBJ2-7; unclear D gene. V was cut by 7 bases and J by 1 base, with 8 bases left in between. Germline CDR1 and CDR2: SNHLY and FYNNEI. The CDR3 contains 12 residues. In DNA form, the CDR3 reads TGTGCCAGCACGGTCTCATCCTACGAGCAGTACTTC. Translation gives CASTVSSYEQYF. Based on the CDR3 plus reference TRBV2 and TRBJ2-7, the full variable domain is EPEVTQTPSHQVTQMGQEVILRCVPISNHLYFYWYRQILGQKVEFLVSFYNNEISEKSEIFDDQFSVERPDGSNFTLKIRSTKLEDSAMYFCASTVSSYEQYFGPGTRLTVT.

V gene TRBV29-1 combines with J gene TRBJ2-3; no clear D gene. CDR1 is SQVTM and CDR2 is ANQGSEA in the germline V gene. Trimming stripped 6 bases from V and 6 bases from J, with 10 bases between. The CDR3 runs 11 residues. CDR3 coding DNA: TGCAGCGTAGTAGCTGGGGATACGCAGTATTTT. Translating it yields CSVVAGDTQYF.

This chain uses TRBV19 with TRBJ2-7; 9 bases map to TRBD1. CDR1 is LNHDA, CDR2 SQIVND, per germline (reference sequence). After removal of 3 bases from V and 3 bases from J, the junction contained 3 bases not matched to a gene. This CDR3 region has 14 residues. The CDR3 loop reads CASSIATGGYEQYF. The CDR3 bases are TGTGCCAGTAGTATCGCGACAGGGGGCTACGAGCAGTACTTC.

CDR3 DNA: TGTGCCAGCAGCTGGACAGGGGATCAGCCCCAGCATTTT. This encodes CASSWTGDQPQHF. This chain uses TRBV7-9 with TRBJ1-5; 9 bases are shared with TRBD1. CDR1 SEHNR and CDR2 FQNEAQ come from the germline V gene (reference sequence). With V trimmed by 4 bases and J by 5 bases, 0 bases remained unmatched. The CDR3 totals 13 residues.

The V gene is TRBV28, the J gene TRBJ1-2; D is unclear. This CDR3 spans 14 amino acids. CDR1 is MDHEN, CDR2 SYDVKM, per germline. Trimming removed 6 bases from V and 4 bases from J, with 15 bases in between. CDR3 loop: CASRNPTRTYGYTF. CDR3 nucleotides: TGTGCCAGCAGGAACCCGACAAGAACCTATGGCTACACCTTC.

The gene calls are TRBV7-8 and TRBJ2-4, with 7 positions matching TRBD1. V shed 2 bases and J 6 bases; nucleotides not matched to a gene: 16. This CDR3 comprises 18 residues. Germline CDR1 and CDR2: SGHVS and FQNEAQ. The CDR3 sequence is CASSLLGPKRGLGNIQYF. Written as DNA, the CDR3 is TGTGCCAGCAGCTTACTCGGGCCTAAAAGGGGGCTGGGAAACATTCAGTACTTC.

V is TRBV2 and J is TRBJ1-1; 10 bases are shared with TRBD1. CDR3 length: 18 amino acids. Germline CDR1 reads SNHLY; CDR2 reads FYNNEI. Trimming at V came to 6 bases and at J to 2 bases, leaving 15 bases not matched to a gene. CDR3 region: CASSVNRDRGWGNTEAFF. Written as DNA, the CDR3 is TGTGCCAGCAGCGTAAACCGGGACAGGGGATGGGGTAACACTGAAGCTTTCTTT.

The V call is TRBV5-1, the J call TRBJ1-4; TRBD1 aligns across 7 bases. The CDR3 has 13 amino acids. V lost 4 bases to trimming and J lost 5 bases; unmatched junction nucleotides: 2. Looked up from germline, CDR1 is SGHRS and CDR2 is YFSETQ. The CDR3 reads CASSTGVNEKLFF. CDR3 in DNA: TGCGCCAGCAGCACAGGGGTGAATGAAAAACTGTTTTTT.

This chain uses TRBV30 with TRBJ2-5; D remains unclear. CDR1 is GTSNPN and CDR2 is SVGIG in the germline V gene (reference sequence). This CDR3 spans 13 amino acids. The V and J ends lost 3 bases and 2 bases respectively, with 10 bases between them. The CDR3 DNA follows: TGTGCCTGGAGAGGTTCGGTACAAGAGACCCAGTACTTC. Translating it yields CAWRGSVQETQYF.

The genes are TRBV6-5 and TRBJ1-4; no reliable D call. This CDR3 spans 14 amino acids. Germline V lookup: CDR1 MNHEY, CDR2 SVGAGI. The ends were cut back, 5 bases at V and 1 base at J, with 8 bases in the middle. Here the CDR3 reads CASSRGGTNEKLFF. The CDR3 nucleotides are TGTGCCAGCAGTCGGGGAGGAACTAATGAAAAACTGTTTTTT.

The chain joins TRBV27 to TRBJ1-1; TRBD1 agrees at 7 bases. Germline-derived CDR1 and CDR2 are MNHEY and SMNVEV (reference sequence). This CDR3 contains 15 residues. V shed 8 bases and J 0 bases; nucleotides not matched to a gene: 9. The CDR3 loop is CASWRQGGLNTEAFF. CDR3 DNA: TGTGCCAGCTGGAGACAGGGAGGTTTGAACACTGAAGCTTTCTTT.